These 15 T cell receptor beta chains share one sample of origin, sequenced in a study of blood T cell repertoires in COVID-19. Clones were read by immunoSEQ multiplex PCR, and TCRdb kept only the in-frame ones, dropping some. The sample has about 140,000 clones, approximately 80% seen once. Sequenced material: peripheral blood. Receptor source: an older woman with acute or convalescent COVID-19.

The chain couples TRBV5-1 to TRBJ2-7; TRBD2 agrees at 11 bases. The CDR3 totals 15 residues. Trimming at V came to 4 bases and at J to 2 bases, leaving 5 bases not matched to a gene. The germline gives CDR1 SGHRS, CDR2 YFSETQ. For the CDR3, the DNA is TGCGCCAGCAGCGCCCGACTAGCGGGAACCTACGAGCAGTACTTC. It encodes CASSARLAGTYEQYF. Complete variable domain (other parts from reference TRBV5-1 and TRBJ2-7): KAGVTQTPRYLIKTRGQQVTLSCSPISGHRSVSWYQQTPGQGLQFLFEYFSETQRNKGNFPGRFSGRQFSNSRSEMNVSTLELGDSALYLCASSARLAGTYEQYFGPGTRLTVT.

This clone was seen more than once but under ten times. The V gene is TRBV28, the J gene TRBJ2-6; D is unresolved. The V gene's germline CDR1 is MDHEN and CDR2 SYDVKM. Trimming took off 7 bases at V and 0 bases at J, with 10 bases between the two ends. The CDR3 length is 15 residues. CDR3 in amino acids: CASTPVNSGANVLTF. The CDR3 DNA follows: TGTGCCAGCACCCCAGTCAACTCTGGGGCCAACGTCCTGACTTTC.

The V gene is TRBV25-1, the J gene TRBJ1-4; D remains ambiguous. The CDR3 spans 15 residues. V was cut by 4 bases and J by 0 bases, with 9 bases left in between. Germline V CDR1 and CDR2: MGHDK, SYGVNS. This chain's CDR3 is CASSARKPTNEKLFF. In DNA, the CDR3 is TGTGCCAGCAGTGCCCGAAAGCCAACTAATGAAAAACTGTTTTTT.

The sample holds a few counts of this clone. V usage is TRBV3-1 (or the pseudogene TRBV3-2) and J usage is TRBJ2-7; 8 bases fit TRBD2. Germline V gene lookup returns CDR1 LGHDT and CDR2 YNNKEL (reference sequence). The trim removed 4 bases at V and 6 bases at J, leaving 5 bases unmatched. This CDR3 spans 13 amino acids. Here the CDR3 reads CASSLGGGLEQYF. CDR3 coding DNA: TGTGCCAGCAGCCTCGGGGGGGGGCTCGAGCAGTACTTC.

This clone turned up a few times. The gene calls are TRBV30 and TRBJ1-5; possibly TRBD1 for D (6 bases). V gave up 2 bases and J gave up 4 bases, with 6 bases separating them. The CDR3 contains 12 residues. CDR1 is GTSNPN, CDR2 SVGIG, per germline (reference sequence). The CDR3 DNA sequence: TGTGCCTGGAGTACAGGGAATCAGCCCCAGCATTTT. It is translated as CAWSTGNQPQHF.

The chain recombines TRBV5-1 with TRBJ2-3; weak D call: TRBD1 (6 bases). Trimming took off 4 bases at V and 2 bases at J, with 11 bases between the two ends. The germline V gene encodes CDR1 SGHRS and CDR2 YFSETQ. CDR3 size: 14 residues. The CDR3 protein is CASSQGPATDTQYF. CDR3 bases: TGCGCCAGCAGCCAGGGGCCCGCCACAGATACGCAGTATTTT.

The J gene is TRBJ2-1, the V gene TRBV7-8; D uncertain. The germline gives CDR1 SGHVS, CDR2 FQNEAQ. V gave up 1 base and J gave up 10 bases, with 8 bases separating them. This CDR3 has 12 residues. The CDR3 reads CASSLDPREQFF. The CDR3 region has the DNA TGTGCCAGCAGCTTAGACCCCAGAGAGCAGTTCTTC.

V is TRBV27 and J is TRBJ2-3, with 12 bases identical to TRBD2. CDR1 is MNHEY and CDR2 is SMNVEV in the germline V gene (reference sequence). The CDR3 loop spans 18 amino acids. The ends lost 6 bases at V and 3 bases at J; junction bases unmatched: 13. CDR3 DNA: TGTGCCAGCAGATTCGGAGGGCTAGCGGGAGGGATGACAGATACGCAGTATTTT. Translated: CASRFGGLAGGMTDTQYF.

The chain carries TRBV6-5 and TRBJ1-2; D not resolved. There are 16 residues in the CDR3. Germline values: CDR1 MNHEY, CDR2 SVGAGI. The V end was cut by 2 bases, the J end by 1 base, with 14 bases between. DNA for the CDR3: TGTGCCAGCAGTTACACCCCGACAAAGCTTAACTATGGCTACACCTTC. It yields the protein CASSYTPTKLNYGYTF.

The chain recombines TRBV5-8 with TRBJ2-2, with D perhaps TRBD2 (5 bases). CDR3 length: 16 residues. V lost 2 bases, J lost 0 bases, and 11 bases lay in between. Germline CDR1 SGHTS, CDR2 YDEGEE. DNA of the CDR3: TGTGCCAGCAGCTTCTGGACTTTCTCGAACACCGGGGAGCTGTTTTTT. Encoded protein: CASSFWTFSNTGELFF.

The rearrangement links TRBV19 to TRBJ1-5, with 8 bases identical to TRBD1. CDR3 length: 12 amino acids. V gave up 8 bases and J gave up 6 bases; unmatched junction bases: 3. The V gene's germline CDR1 is LNHDA and CDR2 SQIVND (reference sequence). The CDR3 protein is CASSDRGQPQHF. In nucleotides, the CDR3 is TGTGCCAGTTCCGACAGGGGTCAGCCCCAGCATTTT.

This chain uses TRBV15 with TRBJ1-5, with D maybe TRBD1 (5 bases). V lost 5 bases and J lost 0, with 14 bases in between. CDR3 length: 16 residues. CDR1 is LNHNV and CDR2 is YYDKDF in the germline V gene (reference sequence). CDR3 protein: CATSLGGGSSNQPQHF. In nucleotides, the CDR3 is TGTGCCACCAGCCTTGGGGGGGGTTCTAGCAATCAGCCCCAGCATTTT.

The chain recombines TRBV28 with TRBJ2-7; a possible D gene is TRBD1 (6 bases). The germline V gene has CDR1 MDHEN and CDR2 SYDVKM. The CDR3 runs to 13 residues. Trimming left V 7 bases short and J 7 bases short, with 17 bases between. CDR3 sequence: CASTAPGQSEQYF. The CDR3 DNA reads as TGTGCCAGCACCGCGCCGGGACAATCGGAGCAGTACTTC.

The rearrangement joins TRBV7-2 to TRBJ2-7; 10 bases match TRBD2. Germline V gene data show CDR1 as SGHTA and CDR2 as FQGNSA. The CDR3 length is 16 residues. Trimming removed 4 bases from V and 4 bases from J; junction bases left unmatched: 10. The CDR3, as DNA: TGTGCCAGCAGCTCAAGACTAGCGGGTGCTATTTACGAGCAGTACTTC. It encodes CASSSRLAGAIYEQYF.

The V and J genes are TRBV10-3 and TRBJ1-2; 11 bases line up with TRBD1. Germline-derived CDR1 and CDR2 are ENHRY and SYGVKD. V shed 0 bases, J shed 2 bases, and the junction held 5 bases outside the gene matches. The CDR3 is 17 residues long. CDR3 nucleotides: TGTGCCATCAGTGAGTCACCGGACAGGGGGCGAAACTATGGCTACACCTTC. Translated, it gives CAISESPDRGRNYGYTF.